Each of the 9 T cell receptor beta chains below was sequenced from the same sample in a study of blood T cell repertoires in COVID-19 (dated by TCRdb to the early 2020s). Library preparation used the immunoSEQ multiplex PCR assay. In TCRdb, the immuneACCESS table is reduced to in-frame sequences with V and J assigned. These tables do not hold every clone; where another copy was compared, an unresolved V gene accounts for under half, and the others remain unexplained. The sample yields 85,000 to 120,000 clones; roughly 90% were counted once. The ten largest clones add up to 5% to 6.5% of the sample. The sample consisted of peripheral blood. These receptors all come from a woman in her forties or fifties with COVID-19, enrolled during active disease.

This clone was seen a single time. The chain has TRBV12-5 and TRBJ2-1; D might be TRBD1 (5 bases). V was shortened by 3 bases and J by 4 bases, with 13 bases between the two germline ends. The CDR3 runs 15 residues. Germline-derived CDR1 and CDR2 are LGHNT and FRNRAP. The DNA of the CDR3 is TGTGCTAGTGGTTTTTCCCAGGGATATTACAATGAGCAGTTCTTC. Translated, it gives CASGFSQGYYNEQFF.

This clone occurred a few times. This chain connects TRBV4-1 to TRBJ1-6; D remains ambiguous. CDR1 and CDR2 (germline): MGHRA, YSYEKL. The CDR3 spans 17 residues. V was cut by 2 bases and J by 2 bases, with 13 bases left in between. CDR3 coding DNA: TGCGCCAGCAGCCAACCTCCGGGAGGTACCTATAATTCACCCCTCCACTTT. This sequence encodes CASSQPPGGTYNSPLHF.

This clone appeared a few times. The chain uses TRBV21-1 and TRBJ1-5; no DNA check was done on the table's D call, TRBD1. TRBV21-1 is a documented pseudogene. The CDR3 runs to 12 residues. The CDR3 DNA sequence: TGTGCCAGAACAGGGGCTAGTCAGCCCCAGCATTTT. As protein: CARTGASQPQHF.

V usage is TRBV4-2 and J usage is TRBJ1-5; possible D gene TRBD1, 5 bases. The V end was cut by 0 bases, the J end by 1 base, with 10 bases between. Looked up from germline, CDR1 is LGHNA and CDR2 is YNFKEQ. The CDR3 has 16 residues. In DNA form, the CDR3 reads TGTGCCAGCAGCCAAGATCAGGGAACGAGCAATCAGCCCCAGCATTTT. This sequence encodes CASSQDQGTSNQPQHF.

The chain recombines TRBV24-1 with TRBJ2-3, with TRBD2 matching over 8 bases. J gave up 4 bases and V 7 bases, and 9 bases lay outside the gene matches. This CDR3 is built from 15 residues. In germline, CDR1 is KGHDR, CDR2 SFDVKD. The chain's CDR3 is CATSEGTSVPDTQYF. CDR3 sequence (DNA): TGTGCCACCAGCGAGGGGACTAGTGTGCCAGATACGCAGTATTTT.

The V call is TRBV27, the J call TRBJ1-1; no definite D call. Between the trimmed V and J ends, which lost 1 base and 1 base, there was a span of 7 bases. CDR3 length: 14 residues. Germline values: CDR1 MNHEY, CDR2 SMNVEV (reference sequence). This CDR3 is CASSLWGGNTEAFF. The DNA for the CDR3 is TGTGCCAGCAGTTTATGGGGAGGGAACACTGAAGCTTTCTTT.

This chain links TRBV5-4 with TRBJ1-1; 7 bases match TRBD1. The CDR3 spans 13 residues. Germline V gene sequence: CDR1 SGHNT, CDR2 YYREEE (reference sequence). The junction had 6 bases not matched to a gene; V was cut back by 5 bases and J by 5 bases. CDR3 sequence reads: CASSFTGVTEAFF. CDR3 bases: TGTGCCAGCAGTTTTACAGGGGTGACTGAAGCTTTCTTT.

The gene calls are TRBV5-1 and TRBJ1-2, with TRBD1 identical over 8 bases. The CDR3 has 15 residues. The J segment lost 3 bases and the V segment lost 3 bases, leaving 7 bases of the junction unmatched. Germline V gene data show CDR1 as SGHRS and CDR2 as YFSETQ. Here the CDR3 reads CASSSDGTGYYGYTF. The CDR3 DNA sequence: TGCGCCAGCAGCTCGGACGGGACAGGCTACTATGGCTACACCTTC.

In its sample, this clone was seen a few times. This rearrangement joins TRBV29-1 to TRBJ1-1, with 7 nucleotides matching TRBD1. The CDR3 sequence is 13 residues long. J was trimmed by 4 bases and V by 6 bases; bases with no gene match: 8. Germline V lookup: CDR1 SQVTM, CDR2 ANQGSEA. In DNA, the CDR3 is TGCAGCGTCCGCGACAGGGAGGCCACTGAAGCTTTCTTT. Protein: CSVRDREATEAFF.